The 28 T cell receptor beta chains presented below share a single source sample, sequenced in a study of blood T cell repertoires in COVID-19. The assay was immunoSEQ multiplex PCR, and TCRdb's table has in-frame clones only and misses some. This table holds 150,000 to 200,000 clones, roughly 93% found once. Sample: peripheral blood. These receptors were collected from a man between 18 and 35 years old with acute or convalescent COVID-19.

This chain joins TRBV15 and TRBJ2-1; a weak D match, TRBD2 (6 bases). This CDR3 has 16 residues. Trimming pared 5 bases from V and 3 bases from J, leaving 17 bases between. Germline V gene lookup returns CDR1 LNHNV and CDR2 YYDKDF (reference sequence). DNA for the CDR3: TGTGCCACCAGCCGAGCGGGCGGGGCAGTCTACAATGAGCAGTTCTTC. Protein product: CATSRAGGAVYNEQFF.

The chain is built from TRBV11-2 and TRBJ2-7; D gene ambiguous. The CDR3 has 12 amino acids. V gave up 8 bases and J gave up 3 bases, with 11 bases separating them. The V gene's germline CDR1 is SGHAT and CDR2 FQNNGV. The CDR3 DNA follows: TGTGCCAGCGGCGGCAGTTACTACGAGCAGTACTTC. Its translation: CASGGSYYEQYF. Combining the CDR3 with reference TRBV11-2 and TRBJ2-7 gives the whole variable domain EAGVAQSPRYKIIEKRQSVAFWCNPISGHATLYWYQQILGQGPKLLIQFQNNGVVDDSQLPKDRFSAERLKGVDSTLKIQPAKLEDSAVYLCASGGSYYEQYFGPGTRLTVT.

The chain links TRBV5-1 to TRBJ2-1; D is possibly TRBD1 (6 bases). The CDR3 has 16 residues. Germline V gives CDR1 SGHRS, CDR2 YFSETQ. Trimming shortened V by 4 bases and J by 3 bases, and 17 bases separated the two germline ends. The CDR3 is CASSPPFADSYNEQFF. CDR3 nucleotide sequence: TGCGCCAGCAGCCCGCCCTTCGCGGACAGCTACAATGAGCAGTTCTTC.

J is TRBJ1-6 and V is TRBV30; D might be TRBD1 (5 bases). Deletions cut 4 bases from V and 9 bases from J, with 16 bases between. The CDR3 totals 14 residues. Germline values: CDR1 GTSNPN, CDR2 SVGIG (reference sequence). The CDR3 bases are TGTGCCTGGACGATTGGAGTCGGGGGTTCACCCCTCCACTTT. It is translated as CAWTIGVGGSPLHF.

This chain links TRBV10-2 with TRBJ2-3, with 8 positions matching TRBD1. V lost 7 bases, J lost 6 bases, and 15 bases stayed unmatched. Germline V gives CDR1 WSHSY, CDR2 SAAADI. This CDR3 is 16 amino acids long. As DNA, the CDR3 is TGCGCCAGCATCAGCGTAGGACAGGGTCACGTCGATACGCAGTATTTT. Its translation is CASISVGQGHVDTQYF.

The chain combines TRBV3-1 (or the pseudogene TRBV3-2) with TRBJ2-1; 8 positions agree with TRBD1. V gave up 0 bases and J gave up 5 bases; unmatched junction bases: 18. This CDR3 region has 20 residues. Germline CDR1 reads LGHDT; CDR2 reads YNNKEL (reference sequence). CDR3 nucleotides: TGTGCCAGCAGCCAAGATTGGTGGACAGGGTATCCGACGTTGGACAATGAGCAGTTCTTC. Translation: CASSQDWWTGYPTLDNEQFF.

The gene calls are TRBV5-1 and TRBJ1-5; 8 bases match TRBD1. V was pared by 3 bases and J by 1 base, with 6 bases of the junction left unmatched. Germline V gene sequence: CDR1 SGHRS, CDR2 YFSETQ. The CDR3 has 16 amino acids. The CDR3 DNA reads TGCGCCAGCAGCTCAGGACAGGGCGGAAGCAATCAGCCCCAGCATTTT. Translated, it gives CASSSGQGGSNQPQHF. Full variable domain (outside the CDR3, taken from reference TRBV5-1 and TRBJ1-5): KAGVTQTPRYLIKTRGQQVTLSCSPISGHRSVSWYQQTPGQGLQFLFEYFSETQRNKGNFPGRFSGRQFSNSRSEMNVSTLELGDSALYLCASSSGQGGSNQPQHFGDGTRLSIL.

This clone was counted a few times. V usage is TRBV11-3 and J usage is TRBJ2-7; D is unresolved. This CDR3 has 12 amino acids. In germline, CDR1 is SGHNT, CDR2 YENEEA. Trimming shortened V by 5 bases and J by 2 bases, and 7 bases separated the two germline ends. The CDR3 protein is CASSKDTYEQYF. Written as DNA, the CDR3 is TGTGCCAGCAGCAAAGACACCTACGAGCAGTACTTC.

The rearrangement links TRBV6-5 to TRBJ1-2; TRBD1 is a possible D gene (5 bases). The CDR3 sequence is 13 residues long. The germline CDR1 and CDR2 sequences are MNHEY and SVGAGI. V lost 2 bases and J lost 6, with 10 bases in between. The CDR3 sequence: CASSYAGFNGYTF. CDR3 sequence (DNA): TGTGCCAGCAGTTACGCAGGGTTCAATGGCTACACCTTC.

Here the CDR3 DNA reads TGTGCCAGCAGCTTACGACAGGGGGCTAACCCCGGGGAGCTGTTTTTT. It yields the protein CASSLRQGANPGELFF. This sequence joins TRBV7-6 and TRBJ2-2, with TRBD1 identical over 10 bases. With V trimmed by 2 bases and J by 6 bases, 6 bases remained unmatched. Germline assignment: CDR1 SGHVS and CDR2 FNYEAQ. This CDR3 is built from 16 residues. Based on the CDR3 plus reference TRBV7-6 and TRBJ2-2, the full variable domain is GAGVSQSPRYKVTKRGQDVALRCDPISGHVSLYWYRQALGQGPEFLTYFNYEAQQDKSGLPNDRFSAERPEGSISTLTIQRTEQRDSAMYRCASSLRQGANPGELFFGEGSRLTVL.

As concerns this clone: In the same sample, other DNA sequences code for this CDR3. The J gene is TRBJ2-7, the V gene TRBV5-1; TRBD1 agrees at 10 bases. The J segment lost 3 bases and the V segment lost 0 bases, leaving 0 bases of the junction unmatched. The CDR3 totals 14 residues. In germline, CDR1 is SGHRS, CDR2 YFSETQ. The DNA of the CDR3 is TGCGCCAGCAGCTTGGGGACAGGGGGCTACGAGCAGTACTTC. This codes for CASSLGTGGYEQYF.

This rearrangement joins TRBV30 to TRBJ2-3; 7 nucleotides match TRBD2. J gave up 2 bases and V 0 bases, and 5 bases lay outside the gene matches. The CDR3 length is 15 residues. From germline, CDR1 is GTSNPN and CDR2 SVGIG (reference sequence). CDR3 DNA sequence: TGTGCCTGGAGTGTAAGAGCGGGGTACACAGATACGCAGTATTTT. This encodes CAWSVRAGYTDTQYF. The whole variable domain, remainder taken from reference TRBV30 and TRBJ2-3, is SQTIHQWPATLVQPVGSPLSLECTVEGTSNPNLYWYRQAAGRGLQLLFYSVGIGQISSEVPQNLSASRPQDRQFILSSKKLLLSDSGFYLCAWSVRAGYTDTQYFGPGTRLTVL.

The CDR3 nucleotides read TGCGCCAGCAGCTCCGGAGGGGCGACCTATGGCTACACCTTC. Translated: CASSSGGATYGYTF. The V and J genes are TRBV5-1 and TRBJ1-2, with a possible D match to TRBD1 (5 bases). Germline assignment: CDR1 SGHRS and CDR2 YFSETQ. Trimming cost V 3 bases and J 4 bases, with 13 bases left between them. CDR3 length: 14 residues.

This clone was picked up one time. CDR3 nucleotide sequence: TGTGCCAGTGGACAGGGGGCAGGGCAGCCCCAGCATTTT. Residues: CASGQGAGQPQHF. The chain has TRBV4-2 and TRBJ1-5, with 11 bases that match TRBD1. Germline loops: CDR1 LGHNA, CDR2 YNFKEQ. The CDR3 covers 13 residues. V trimming: 9 bases; J trimming: 7 bases; junction bases outside the gene matches: 5.

The rearrangement uses TRBV27 and TRBJ1-2; possibly TRBD1 for D (5 bases). CDR3 length: 11 residues. Germline CDR1 and CDR2: MNHEY and SMNVEV (reference sequence). The V and J ends lost 3 bases and 10 bases respectively, with 9 bases between them. For the CDR3, the DNA is TGTGCCAGCAGTTTTAGGGGCCACTACACCTTC. Its protein is CASSFRGHYTF.

The chain couples TRBV19 to TRBJ1-1, with 11 positions matching TRBD1. Losses at the gene ends were 5 bases for V and 5 bases for J; bases not matched to a gene: 4. Germline V gene data show CDR1 as LNHDA and CDR2 as SQIVND (reference sequence). The CDR3 has 14 residues. The chain's CDR3 is CASSPGTGGTEAFF. DNA for the CDR3: TGTGCCAGTAGTCCCGGGACAGGGGGAACTGAAGCTTTCTTT.

Only a few counts were recorded for this clone. The chain employs TRBV27 and TRBJ2-7, with TRBD2 as a possible D gene (6 bases). Germline CDR1 is MNHEY and CDR2 is SMNVEV (reference sequence). The CDR3 spans 16 residues. Trimming stripped 4 bases from V and 0 bases from J, with 16 bases between. The CDR3 region is CASSSTWGGSSYEQYF. As DNA, the CDR3 is TGTGCCAGCAGTTCCACTTGGGGAGGAAGCTCCTACGAGCAGTACTTC.

This chain uses TRBV6-5 with TRBJ1-2, with a weak D call TRBD1 (6 bases). V lost 1 base and J lost 0, with 12 bases in between. Germline-derived CDR1 and CDR2 are MNHEY and SVGAGI. This CDR3 has 16 amino acids. CDR3 region: CASSYFQGPTNYGYTF. In nucleotides, the CDR3 is TGTGCCAGCAGTTACTTCCAGGGGCCAACTAACTATGGCTACACCTTC.

This clone was recorded only once. The gene calls are TRBV2 and TRBJ2-5, with TRBD2 identical over 9 bases. The junction had 3 bases not matched to a gene; V was cut back by 5 bases and J by 5 bases. The germline CDR1 and CDR2 sequences are SNHLY and FYNNEI. CDR3 size: 13 residues. CDR3 sequence reads: CASSSSGMETQYF. The DNA for the CDR3 is TGTGCCAGCAGTTCTAGCGGGATGGAGACCCAGTACTTC.

This sequence joins TRBV12-3 or TRBV12-4 and TRBJ2-3, with D unresolved. V was trimmed by 4 bases and J by 3 bases, leaving 5 bases between them. CDR3 length: 12 residues. In nucleotides, the CDR3 is TGTGCCAGCAGTTCGAGAACAGATACGCAGTATTTT. This encodes CASSSRTDTQYF.

This clone was found once. This sequence joins TRBV28 and TRBJ1-5, with a weak D call TRBD1 (6 bases). Germline-derived CDR1 and CDR2 are MDHEN and SYDVKM. This CDR3 is 15 amino acids long. Trimming took off 7 bases at V and 7 bases at J, with 20 bases between the two ends. The CDR3 region has the DNA TGTGCCAGCACTCCGGGGGGGGGCGTTTGGCAGCCCCAGCATTTT. Translated: CASTPGGGVWQPQHF. Filled out from reference TRBV28 and TRBJ1-5, the complete variable domain reads DVKVTQSSRYLVKRTGEKVFLECVQDMDHENMFWYRQDPGLGLRLIYFSYDVKMKEKGDIPEGYSVSREKKERFSLILESASTNQTSMYLCASTPGGGVWQPQHFGDGTRLSIL.

The chain has TRBV19 and TRBJ2-1, with D possibly TRBD1 on 6 matching bases. The germline V gene has CDR1 LNHDA and CDR2 SQIVND (reference sequence). Trimming pared 9 bases from V and 3 bases from J, leaving 12 bases between. This CDR3 spans 13 amino acids. CDR3 in DNA: TGTGCCAGCGGACAGCGTGTCTACAATGAGCAGTTCTTC. It codes for CASGQRVYNEQFF.

J is TRBJ2-5 and V is TRBV4-1, with 9 bases fitting TRBD1. Germline CDR1 and CDR2: MGHRA and YSYEKL. This CDR3 comprises 17 residues. V was clipped by 4 bases and J by 2 bases; unmatched bases: 11. CDR3 residues: CASSLLVGTGNQETQYF. The CDR3 DNA reads TGCGCCAGCAGCCTTCTCGTAGGGACAGGGAATCAAGAGACCCAGTACTTC.

V and J are TRBV24-1 and TRBJ2-7; 8 nucleotides agree with TRBD2. This CDR3 is 16 amino acids long. Germline CDR1 is KGHDR and CDR2 is SFDVKD. The junction had 9 bases not matched to a gene; V was cut back by 3 bases and J by 3 bases. The CDR3 reads CATSDPTSGHNYEQYF. CDR3 DNA sequence: TGTGCCACCAGTGATCCAACTAGCGGCCACAACTACGAGCAGTACTTC.

The chain links TRBV10-3 to TRBJ1-1; D not resolved. V was clipped by 5 bases and J by 10 bases, with 14 bases between them. Per the germline V gene, CDR1 is ENHRY and CDR2 is SYGVKD. CDR3 size: 12 residues. CDR3 sequence: CAISNSTLGAFF. The CDR3 nucleotides are TGTGCCATCAGTAACAGTACCCTTGGAGCTTTCTTT.

The chain uses TRBV29-1 and TRBJ1-2; 12 bases agree with TRBD1. After removal of 4 bases from V and 4 bases from J, the junction contained 7 bases not matched to a gene. Germline CDR1 and CDR2: SQVTM and ANQGSEA. This CDR3 is built from 15 residues. The CDR3 is CSVAGQGAKRYGYTF. CDR3 sequence (DNA): TGCAGCGTTGCGGGACAGGGGGCAAAACGCTATGGCTACACCTTC.

This clone has just one count. J is TRBJ2-1 and V is TRBV5-1; perhaps TRBD1 as D (5 bases). V lost 4 bases and J 10 bases, leaving 18 bases between the germline ends. Germline V gene data show CDR1 as SGHRS and CDR2 as YFSETQ. The CDR3 totals 14 residues. The CDR3 DNA follows: TGCGCCAGCAGCCCCGGACATCCCACGCTCGAGCAGTTCTTC. This sequence encodes CASSPGHPTLEQFF.

This sequence joins TRBV19 and TRBJ1-2; D remains ambiguous. The CDR3 extends over 15 amino acids. Deletions cut 3 bases from V and 1 base from J, with 12 bases between. Germline V gives CDR1 LNHDA, CDR2 SQIVND (reference sequence). CDR3 sequence: CASSMGLGDNYGYTF. As DNA, the CDR3 is TGTGCCAGTAGTATGGGTTTGGGCGATAACTATGGCTACACCTTC.